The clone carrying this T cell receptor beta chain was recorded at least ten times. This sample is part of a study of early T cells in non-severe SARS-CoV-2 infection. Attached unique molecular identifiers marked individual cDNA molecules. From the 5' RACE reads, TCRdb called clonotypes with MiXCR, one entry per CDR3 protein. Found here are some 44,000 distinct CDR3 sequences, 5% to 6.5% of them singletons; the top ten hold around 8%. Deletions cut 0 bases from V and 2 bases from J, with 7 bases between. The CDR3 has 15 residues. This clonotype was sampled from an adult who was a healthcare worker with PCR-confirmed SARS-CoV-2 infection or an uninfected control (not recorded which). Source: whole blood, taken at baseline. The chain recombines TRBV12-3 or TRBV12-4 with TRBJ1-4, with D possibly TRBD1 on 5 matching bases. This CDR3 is CASSLARGTNEKLFF. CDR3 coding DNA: TGTGCCAGCAGTTTAGCGCGGGGGACTAATGAAAAACTGTTTTTT.